These T cell receptor beta chains were read from a single sample in a study of regulatory T cells in long-lasting Graves disease. TCRdb processed the multiplex PCR reads anew with MiXCR; each CDR3 protein has one entry. The data contain fewer than 400,000 distinct CDR3 sequences, about 19% of them singletons. The specimen comprised peripheral blood mononuclear cells (PBMCs), sampled when the disease was refractory, from a patient treated with antithyroid drugs. These receptors were collected from a female donor with Graves disease. Each CDR3 is given with its conserved first and last residue. The D gene is left open where the match is weak. Clone size is shown for a subset of rows, as once, few, many or a class of expanded clone.

few	TRBV3-1	TRBJ2-2	-	CASSYHTGELFF	TGTGCCAGCAGCTACCACACCGGGGAGCTGTTTTTT
-	TRBV7-3	TRBJ1-1	-	CAGSLGQRSTEAFF	TGTGCCGGCAGCTTAGGTCAACGGTCCACTGAAGCTTTCTTT
few	TRBV7-9	TRBJ2-6	TRBD1	CASRTGTGANVLTF	TGTGCCAGCAGGACAGGGACGGGGGCCAACGTCCTGACTTTC
many	TRBV15	TRBJ1-5	-	CATSPRVTQPQHF	TGTGCCACCAGCCCTCGGGTCACTCAGCCCCAGCATTTT
-	TRBV5-1	TRBJ2-7	TRBD1	CASSLDGDRVYEQYF	TGCGCCAGCAGCTTGGATGGGGACAGGGTCTACGAGCAGTACTTC
-	TRBV20-1	TRBJ2-7	-	CSARVSGPRAPYEQYF	TGCAGTGCTAGAGTAAGCGGGCCGCGGGCGCCCTACGAGCAGTACTTC
-	TRBV3-1	TRBJ2-5	TRBD1	CASSGSGTGVWETQYF	TGTGCCAGCAGCGGATCCGGGACAGGGGTCTGGGAGACCCAGTACTTC
-	TRBV19	TRBJ2-7	-	CASSIRRGAGYEQYF	TGTGCCAGTAGTATACGGCGGGGCGCGGGGTACGAGCAGTACTTC
-	TRBV6-2/TRBV6-3	TRBJ2-2	-	CASSYEAGELFF	TGTGCCAGCAGTTACGAGGCTGGGGAGCTGTTTTTT
many	TRBV7-2	TRBJ2-3	TRBD1	CASSLVRWGQGATDTQYF	TGTGCCAGCAGCTTAGTAAGGTGGGGACAGGGGGCTACAGATACGCAGTATTTT
many	TRBV4-1	TRBJ2-7	TRBD2	CASSQMGLPLYEQYF	TGCGCCAGCAGCCAAATGGGACTACCCCTCTACGAGCAGTACTTC
-	TRBV18	TRBJ2-5	TRBD2	CASSPPRDYQQETQYF	TGTGCCAGCTCACCCCCTCGGGACTACCAACAAGAGACCCAGTACTTC
many	TRBV6-1	TRBJ1-5	TRBD1	CASRPRQGAGNQPQHF	TGTGCCAGCAGACCCAGACAGGGGGCGGGCAATCAGCCCCAGCATTTT
many	TRBV28	TRBJ1-4	-	CASRQVTGTAREKLFF	TGTGCCAGCAGACAAGTAACCGGGACGGCGCGAGAAAAACTGTTTTTT
many	TRBV27	TRBJ1-4	-	CASSGPFGGKLFF	TGTGCCAGCAGCGGGCCGTTTGGGGGAAAACTGTTTTTT
-	TRBV7-2	TRBJ1-6	TRBD1	CASSLLGQGDSPLHF	TGTGCCAGCAGCTTACTGGGACAGGGTGACTCACCCCTCCACTTT
-	TRBV19	TRBJ1-4	-	CASSKRGATNEKLFF	TGTGCCAGTAGTAAGAGGGGGGCAACTAATGAAAAACTGTTTTTT
-	TRBV7-2	TRBJ1-1	-	CASSPEGGTNTEAFF	TGTGCCAGCAGCCCCGAGGGGGGGACAAACACTGAAGCTTTCTTT
many	TRBV28	TRBJ1-5	-	CASSLLPVNQPQHF	TGTGCCAGCAGTTTACTCCCAGTTAATCAGCCCCAGCATTTT
-	TRBV3-1	TRBJ2-2	-	CASSQLDLGGGGLGGELFF	TGTGCCAGCAGCCAACTGGACCTTGGGGGGGGGGGCCTCGGCGGGGAGCTGTTTTTT